This T cell receptor (beta chain) was identified in a study of T cells in Graves' hyperthyroidism and ophthalmopathy. In germline, CDR1 is DFQATT, CDR2 SNEGSKA (reference sequence). CDR3 length equals 10 residues. Trimming removed 6 bases from V and 8 bases from J, with 10 bases in between. RNA transcripts yielded amplified TCR beta CDR3 regions. The HTBI primer set served for first-round RT-PCR of the TCR CDR3. Using its own MiXCR run on the multiplex PCR reads, TCRdb lists one record per CDR3 protein. The sample shows some 350,000 distinct CDR3 sequences, approximately 19% of them seen only once. This clonotype occurred many times.

The sample comprised blood. This TCR came from a young woman with Graves' hyperthyroidism. The chain joins TRBV20-1 to TRBJ1-1; D is uncertain. The CDR3: CSAGNWEAFF. The CDR3 DNA follows: TGCAGTGCGGGAAATTGGGAAGCTTTCTTT.